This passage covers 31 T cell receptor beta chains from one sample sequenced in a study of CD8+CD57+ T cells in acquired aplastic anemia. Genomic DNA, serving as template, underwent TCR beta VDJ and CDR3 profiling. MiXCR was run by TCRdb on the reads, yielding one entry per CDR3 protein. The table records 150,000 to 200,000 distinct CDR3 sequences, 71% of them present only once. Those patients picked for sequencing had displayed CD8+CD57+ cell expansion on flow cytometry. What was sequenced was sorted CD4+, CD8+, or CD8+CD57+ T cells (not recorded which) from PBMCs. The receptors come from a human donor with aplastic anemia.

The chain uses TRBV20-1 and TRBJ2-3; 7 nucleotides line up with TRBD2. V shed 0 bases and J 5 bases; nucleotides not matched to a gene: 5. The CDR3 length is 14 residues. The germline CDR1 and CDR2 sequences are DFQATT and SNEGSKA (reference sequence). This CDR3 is CSAREAGPEDTQYF. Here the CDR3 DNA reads TGCAGTGCTAGAGAAGCGGGACCCGAAGATACGCAGTATTTT.

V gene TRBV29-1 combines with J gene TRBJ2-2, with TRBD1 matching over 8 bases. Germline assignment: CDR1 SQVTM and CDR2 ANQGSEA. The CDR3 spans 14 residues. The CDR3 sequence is CSQTSDREAGELFF. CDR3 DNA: TGCAGTCAAACCTCGGACAGGGAAGCCGGGGAGCTGTTTTTT.

The DNA for the CDR3 is TGTGCCAGCAGCCCCTGGGAGGGGCACACCTACGAGCAGTACTTC. Residues: CASSPWEGHTYEQYF. The chain couples TRBV3-1 to TRBJ2-7, with 7 nucleotides matching TRBD2. Germline CDR1 and CDR2: LGHDT and YNNKEL (reference sequence). Germline trimming cut 4 bases from V and 2 bases from J; bases unmatched to any gene: 8. There are 15 residues in the CDR3.

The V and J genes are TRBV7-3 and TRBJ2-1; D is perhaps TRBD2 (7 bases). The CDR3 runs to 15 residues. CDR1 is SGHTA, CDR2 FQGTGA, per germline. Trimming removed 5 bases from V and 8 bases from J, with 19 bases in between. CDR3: CASSPGGRITDEQFF. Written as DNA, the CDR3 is TGTGCCAGCAGCCCCGGGGGGCGTATTACGGATGAGCAGTTCTTC.

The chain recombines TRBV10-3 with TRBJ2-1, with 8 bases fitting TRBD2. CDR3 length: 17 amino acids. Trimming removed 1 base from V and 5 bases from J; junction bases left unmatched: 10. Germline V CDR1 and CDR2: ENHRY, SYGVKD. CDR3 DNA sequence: TGTGCCATCAGTGAGTATCGGGAGGGTTGGGACAACAATGAGCAGTTCTTC. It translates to CAISEYREGWDNNEQFF.

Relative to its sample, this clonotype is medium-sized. The CDR3 here is CATSDPRGEISTDTQYF. CDR3 DNA sequence: TGTGCCACCAGTGATCCACGGGGGGAAATAAGCACAGATACGCAGTATTTT. This chain joins TRBV24-1 and TRBJ2-3, with 7 bases aligning to TRBD2. CDR3 length: 17 amino acids. V lost 3 bases, J lost 0 bases, and 8 bases stayed unmatched. The germline V gene encodes CDR1 KGHDR and CDR2 SFDVKD.

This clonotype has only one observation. The CDR3 sequence is CASSVVPDRDRSPLHF. As DNA, the CDR3 is TGTGCCAGCAGCGTAGTCCCAGACAGGGATCGTTCACCCCTCCACTTT. This rearrangement joins TRBV9 to TRBJ1-6; TRBD1 matches 7 bases. Germline CDR1 reads SGDLS; CDR2 reads YYNGEE. This CDR3 is 16 amino acids long. The V segment lost 0 bases and the J segment 9 bases; nucleotides outside the gene matches: 9.

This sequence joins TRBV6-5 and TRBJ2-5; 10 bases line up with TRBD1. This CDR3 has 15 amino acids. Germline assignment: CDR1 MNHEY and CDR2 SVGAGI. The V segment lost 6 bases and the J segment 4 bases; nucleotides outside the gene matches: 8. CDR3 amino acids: CASRPPGQGRETQYF. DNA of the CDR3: TGTGCCAGCAGGCCACCGGGACAGGGGAGAGAGACCCAGTACTTC.

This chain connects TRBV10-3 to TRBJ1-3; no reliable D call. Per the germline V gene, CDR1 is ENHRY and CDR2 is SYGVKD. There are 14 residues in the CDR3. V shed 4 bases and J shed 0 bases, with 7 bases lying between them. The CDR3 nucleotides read TGTGCCATCAGTGTAATGAGCTCTGGAAACACCATATATTTT. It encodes CAISVMSSGNTIYF.

CDR3 in DNA: TGTGCCACCAGCTTCGGGACTTACACAGATACGCAGTATTTT. Its translation: CATSFGTYTDTQYF. The chain links TRBV15 to TRBJ2-3; weak D call: TRBD2 (6 bases). This CDR3 is 14 amino acids long. Trimming took off 5 bases at V and 2 bases at J, with 11 bases between the two ends. Germline CDR1 reads LNHNV; CDR2 reads YYDKDF (reference sequence).

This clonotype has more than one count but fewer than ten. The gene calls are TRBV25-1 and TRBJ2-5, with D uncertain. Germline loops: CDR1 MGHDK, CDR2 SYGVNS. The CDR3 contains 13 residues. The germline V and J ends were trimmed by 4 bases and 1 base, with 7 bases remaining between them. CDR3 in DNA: TGTGCCAGCAGTGGTACAGTCCAAGAGACCCAGTACTTC. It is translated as CASSGTVQETQYF.

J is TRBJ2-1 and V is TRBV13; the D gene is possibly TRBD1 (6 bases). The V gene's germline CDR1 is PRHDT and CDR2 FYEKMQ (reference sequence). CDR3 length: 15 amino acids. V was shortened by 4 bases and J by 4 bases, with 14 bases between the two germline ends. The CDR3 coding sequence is TGTGCCAGCAGCTCCCTCCCTACAGGGTACAATGAGCAGTTCTTC. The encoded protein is CASSSLPTGYNEQFF.

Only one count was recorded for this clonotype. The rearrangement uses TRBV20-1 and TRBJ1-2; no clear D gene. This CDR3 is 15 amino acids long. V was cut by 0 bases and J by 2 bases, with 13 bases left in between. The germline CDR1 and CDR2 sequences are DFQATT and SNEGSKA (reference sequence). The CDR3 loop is CSARDTGWYNYGYTF. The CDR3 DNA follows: TGCAGTGCTAGAGATACGGGGTGGTACAACTATGGCTACACCTTC.

CDR3 loop: CASSEFGFYNEQFF. The CDR3 DNA reads TGTGCCAGCAGTGAATTCGGTTTCTACAATGAGCAGTTCTTC. The chain uses TRBV3-1 and TRBJ2-1; D is undetermined. Trimming left V 6 bases short and J 3 bases short, with 12 bases between. The CDR3 covers 14 residues. The germline gives CDR1 LGHDT, CDR2 YNNKEL (reference sequence).

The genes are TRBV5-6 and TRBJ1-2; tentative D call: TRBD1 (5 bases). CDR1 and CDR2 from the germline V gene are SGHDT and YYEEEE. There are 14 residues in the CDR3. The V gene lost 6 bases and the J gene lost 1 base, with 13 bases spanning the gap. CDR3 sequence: CASTTGRLNYGYTF. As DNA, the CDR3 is TGTGCCAGCACCACGGGACGGCTTAACTATGGCTACACCTTC.

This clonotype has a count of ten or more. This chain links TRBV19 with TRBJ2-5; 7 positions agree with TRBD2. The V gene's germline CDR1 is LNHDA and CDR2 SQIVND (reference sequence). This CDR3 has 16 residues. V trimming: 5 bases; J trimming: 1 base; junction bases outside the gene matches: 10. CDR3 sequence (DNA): TGTGCCAGTAGTCCCCATGGGGCTAGCGGCCAAGAGACCCAGTACTTC. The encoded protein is CASSPHGASGQETQYF. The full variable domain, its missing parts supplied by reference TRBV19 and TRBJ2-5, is DGGITQSPKYLFRKEGQNVTLSCEQNLNHDAMYWYRQDPGQGLRLIYYSQIVNDFQKGDIAEGYSVSREKKESFPLTVTSAQKNPTAFYLCASSPHGASGQETQYFGPGTRLLVL.

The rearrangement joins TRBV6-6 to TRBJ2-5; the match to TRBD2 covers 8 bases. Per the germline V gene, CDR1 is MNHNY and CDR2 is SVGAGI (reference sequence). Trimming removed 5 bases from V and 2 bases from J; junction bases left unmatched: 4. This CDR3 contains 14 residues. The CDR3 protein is CASSVSGGQETQYF. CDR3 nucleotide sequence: TGTGCCAGCAGTGTAAGCGGGGGACAAGAGACCCAGTACTTC.

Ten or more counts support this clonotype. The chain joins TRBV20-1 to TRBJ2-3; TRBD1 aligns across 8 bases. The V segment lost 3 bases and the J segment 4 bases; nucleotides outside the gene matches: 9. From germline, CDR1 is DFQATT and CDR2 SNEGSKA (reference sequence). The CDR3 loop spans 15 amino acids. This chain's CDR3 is CSARGTGGDSDTQYF. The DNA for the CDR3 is TGCAGTGCTAGGGGGACAGGTGGTGATTCAGATACGCAGTATTTT.

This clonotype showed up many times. This CDR3 reads CASSPLGNPDRVNTGELFF. The CDR3 nucleotides read TGCGCCAGCAGCCCACTCGGTAATCCGGACAGGGTGAACACCGGGGAGCTGTTTTTT. The V and J genes are TRBV5-1 and TRBJ2-2; TRBD1 aligns across 8 bases. The V gene end was trimmed by 4 bases and the J gene end by 1 base; junction bases not matched to a gene: 15. From germline, CDR1 is SGHRS and CDR2 YFSETQ. The CDR3 has 19 residues.

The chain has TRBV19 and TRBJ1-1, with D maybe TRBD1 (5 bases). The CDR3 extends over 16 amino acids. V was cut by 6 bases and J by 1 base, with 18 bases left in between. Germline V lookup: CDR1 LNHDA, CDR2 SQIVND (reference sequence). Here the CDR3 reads CASSPTGGTQNTEAFF. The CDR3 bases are TGTGCCAGTAGCCCAACTGGGGGGACCCAGAACACTGAAGCTTTCTTT.

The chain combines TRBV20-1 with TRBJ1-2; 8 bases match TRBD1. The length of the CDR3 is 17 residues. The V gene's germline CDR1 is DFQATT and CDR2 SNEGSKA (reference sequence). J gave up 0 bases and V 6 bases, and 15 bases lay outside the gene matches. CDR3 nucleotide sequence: TGCAGTGCCCGGGGAGAAGGACAGGGTCTCTCTAACTATGGCTACACCTTC. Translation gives CSARGEGQGLSNYGYTF.

The CDR3 loop reads CSVEDGVHEQYF. Written as DNA, the CDR3 is TGCAGCGTGGAGGACGGGGTCCACGAGCAGTACTTC. The chain employs TRBV29-1 and TRBJ2-7, with D tentatively TRBD2 (5 bases). This CDR3 is built from 12 residues. CDR1 and CDR2 from the germline V gene are SQVTM and ANQGSEA. V was trimmed by 6 bases and J by 5 bases, leaving 14 bases between them.

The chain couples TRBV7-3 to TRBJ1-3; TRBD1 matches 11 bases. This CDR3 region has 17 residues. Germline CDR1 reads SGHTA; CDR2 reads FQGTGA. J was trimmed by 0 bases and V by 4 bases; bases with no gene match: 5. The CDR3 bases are TGTGCCAGCAGCTCCAGCGGGACAGGGGGCTCTGGAAACACCATATATTTT. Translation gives CASSSSGTGGSGNTIYF. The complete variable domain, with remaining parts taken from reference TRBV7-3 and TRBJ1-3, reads GAGVSQTPSNKVTEKGKYVELRCDPISGHTALYWYRQSLGQGPEFLIYFQGTGAADDSGLPNDRFFAVRPEGSVSTLKIQRTERGDSAVYLCASSSSGTGGSGNTIYFGEGSWLTVV.

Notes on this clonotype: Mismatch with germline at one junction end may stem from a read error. This CDR3 reads CACSSYREGTEAFF. The CDR3 bases are TGTGCCTGCAGCTCGTACAGGGAGGGCACTGAAGCTTTCTTT. This chain uses TRBV7-2 with TRBJ1-1; D possibly corresponds to TRBD1 (6 bases). The CDR3 spans 14 residues. Germline V gene data show CDR1 as SGHTA and CDR2 as FQGNSA.

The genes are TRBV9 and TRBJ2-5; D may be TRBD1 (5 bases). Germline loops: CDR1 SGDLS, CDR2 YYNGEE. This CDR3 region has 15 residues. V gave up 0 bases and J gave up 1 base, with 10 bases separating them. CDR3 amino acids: CASSVGTLPQETQYF. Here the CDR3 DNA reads TGTGCCAGCAGCGTAGGGACACTCCCCCAAGAGACCCAGTACTTC.

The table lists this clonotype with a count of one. The DNA for the CDR3 is TGCAGTGCTATTACCGGGACTACTACTTACAATGAGCAGTTCTTC. Its protein is CSAITGTTTYNEQFF. The J gene is TRBJ2-1, the V gene TRBV20-1; 7 bases map to TRBD2. This CDR3 is 15 amino acids long. The germline gives CDR1 DFQATT, CDR2 SNEGSKA (reference sequence). V gave up 4 bases and J gave up 4 bases; unmatched junction bases: 10.

The CDR3, as DNA: TGTGCCAGCAGTTTAAGGGCTTCATACCACGAGCAGTACTTC. It codes for CASSLRASYHEQYF. J is TRBJ2-7 and V is TRBV12-3 or TRBV12-4; D unclear. V was pared by 2 bases and J by 5 bases, with 13 bases between. The CDR3 covers 14 residues.

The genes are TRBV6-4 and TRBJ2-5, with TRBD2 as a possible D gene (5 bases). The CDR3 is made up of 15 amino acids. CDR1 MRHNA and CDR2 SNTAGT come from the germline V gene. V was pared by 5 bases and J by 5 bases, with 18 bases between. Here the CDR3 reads CASSPTPSGGETQYF. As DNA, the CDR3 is TGTGCCAGCAGTCCGACCCCCTCCGGAGGCGAGACCCAGTACTTC.

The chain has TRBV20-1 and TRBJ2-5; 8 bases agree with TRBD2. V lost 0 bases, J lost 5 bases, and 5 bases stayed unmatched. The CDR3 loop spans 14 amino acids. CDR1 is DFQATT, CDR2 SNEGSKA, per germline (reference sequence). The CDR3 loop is CSARDEGGRETQYF. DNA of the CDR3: TGCAGTGCTAGAGATGAAGGCGGGAGGGAGACCCAGTACTTC.

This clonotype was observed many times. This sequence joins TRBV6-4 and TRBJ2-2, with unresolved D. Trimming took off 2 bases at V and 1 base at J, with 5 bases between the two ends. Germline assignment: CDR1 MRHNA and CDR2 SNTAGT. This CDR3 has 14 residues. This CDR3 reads CASSDAGNTGELFF. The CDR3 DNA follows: TGTGCCAGCAGTGACGCCGGGAACACCGGGGAGCTGTTTTTT.

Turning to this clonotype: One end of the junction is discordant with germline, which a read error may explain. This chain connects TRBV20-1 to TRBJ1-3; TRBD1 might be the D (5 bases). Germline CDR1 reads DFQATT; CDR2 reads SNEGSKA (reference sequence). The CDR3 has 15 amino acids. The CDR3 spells CSARDHRNSGNTIYF. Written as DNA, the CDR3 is TGCAGTGCCAGAGACCACAGGAATTCTGGAAACACCATATATTTT.